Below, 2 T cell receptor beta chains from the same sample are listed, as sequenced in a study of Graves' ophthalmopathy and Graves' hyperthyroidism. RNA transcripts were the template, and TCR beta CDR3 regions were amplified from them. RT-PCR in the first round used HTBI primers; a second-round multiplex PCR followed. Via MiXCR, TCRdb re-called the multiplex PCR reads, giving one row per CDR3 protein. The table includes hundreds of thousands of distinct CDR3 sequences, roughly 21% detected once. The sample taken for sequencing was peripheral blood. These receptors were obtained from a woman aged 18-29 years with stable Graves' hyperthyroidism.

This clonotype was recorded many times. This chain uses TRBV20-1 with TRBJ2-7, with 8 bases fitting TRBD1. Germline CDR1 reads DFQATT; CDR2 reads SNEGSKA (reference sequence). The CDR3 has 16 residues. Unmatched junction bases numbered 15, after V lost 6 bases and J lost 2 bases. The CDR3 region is CSAHPARTGQPYEQYF. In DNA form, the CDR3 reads TGCAGTGCCCACCCCGCCCGGACAGGGCAACCCTACGAGCAGTACTTC.

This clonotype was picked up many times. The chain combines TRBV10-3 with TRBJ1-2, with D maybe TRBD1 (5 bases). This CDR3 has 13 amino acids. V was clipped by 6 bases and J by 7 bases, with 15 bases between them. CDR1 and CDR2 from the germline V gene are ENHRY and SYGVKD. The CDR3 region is CAISVGAERGYTF. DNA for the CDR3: TGTGCCATCAGCGTCGGGGCGGAGCGTGGCTACACCTTC.